Listed below are T cell receptor beta chains from one sample, sequenced in a study of blood T cell repertoires in COVID-19. Sequencing used immunoSEQ multiplex PCR; TCRdb keeps in-frame clones, though not all of them. The sample lists some 220,000 clones; 70% to 90% were seen once. Sequenced material: peripheral blood. These receptors all stem from a young woman who had recovered from COVID-19. Both conserved end residues are part of each CDR3. The D gene is left open where the match is weak. Clone size is not always given. Where it is, it says once, few, many or a class for expanded clones.

DNA: TGTGCCAGTACTCGAGACAGGGGCACGGCAAATGAGCAGTTCTTC
CDR3: CASTRDRGTANEQFF
V: TRBV19
J: TRBJ2-1
size: -
D: TRBD1

DNA: TGTGCCAGCAGCTTTAGGACTAGCGCCGACTCCTACGAGCAGTACTTC
CDR3: CASSFRTSADSYEQYF
V: TRBV11-1
J: TRBJ2-7
size: -
D: TRBD2

DNA: TGTGCCAGCAGCCAAGTAGAAAGCTCTGGAAACACCATATATTTT
CDR3: CASSQVESSGNTIYF
V: TRBV14
J: TRBJ1-3
size: -
D: -

DNA: TGTGCCAGCAGTCTAAGCGGGGGACCGGGGACCCAGTACTTC
CDR3: CASSLSGGPGTQYF
V: TRBV3-1/TRBV3-2
J: TRBJ2-5
size: -
D: TRBD2

DNA: TGTGCCTGGAGTGGAGCACAGGTGAACACTGAAGCTTTCTTT
CDR3: CAWSGAQVNTEAFF
V: TRBV30
J: TRBJ1-1
size: -
D: -

DNA: TGTGCCAGCAGTTCCCGGCAAAGGGGGGGGCGTAAAACTGAAGCTTTCTTT
CDR3: CASSSRQRGGRKTEAFF
V: TRBV6-2/TRBV6-3
J: TRBJ1-1
size: -
D: -

DNA: TGTGCCAGTAGATACCTAGCGGGAGAACGAGGCAATGAGCAGTTCTTC
CDR3: CASRYLAGERGNEQFF
V: TRBV19
J: TRBJ2-1
size: few
D: TRBD2

DNA: TGTGCCAGCAGCCTCAGCGGGAGTACGTACAATGAGCAGTTCTTC
CDR3: CASSLSGSTYNEQFF
V: TRBV11-1
J: TRBJ2-1
size: -
D: TRBD2

DNA: TGTGCCAGCAGCTTAGCGCACCTTGGACAGGGCCCCTACGAGCAGTACTTC
CDR3: CASSLAHLGQGPYEQYF
V: TRBV7-8
J: TRBJ2-7
size: -
D: TRBD1

DNA: TGTGCCAGCAGCCCTCCGGGAGGGGGCGGGCGCTACACCTTC
CDR3: CASSPPGGGGRYTF
V: TRBV7-2
J: TRBJ1-2
size: -
D: TRBD1

DNA: TGTGCCAGCAGCAAGACTAGCGTATACGAGCAGTACTTC
CDR3: CASSKTSVYEQYF
V: TRBV28
J: TRBJ2-7
size: -
D: TRBD2

DNA: TGTGCCAGCAGCTTATTCCGGGGATTCTCCTACGAGCAGTACTTC
CDR3: CASSLFRGFSYEQYF
V: TRBV7-9
J: TRBJ2-7
size: -
D: -

DNA: TGTGCCTGGAAGACAGGGAGACTCATTAGCAATCAGCCCCAGCATTTT
CDR3: CAWKTGRLISNQPQHF
V: TRBV30
J: TRBJ1-5
size: many
D: TRBD1

DNA: TGCAGCTATCGCGGACTAGCGGGAGGAGAGACCCAGTACTTC
CDR3: CSYRGLAGGETQYF
V: TRBV29-1
J: TRBJ2-5
size: -
D: TRBD2

DNA: TGCGCCAGCAGCTTGGGGACAGGGGGGTCCATCCAAGAGACCCAGTACTTC
CDR3: CASSLGTGGSIQETQYF
V: TRBV5-1
J: TRBJ2-5
size: -
D: TRBD1

DNA: TGTGCCAGCCAGGGTGATAACACTGAAGCTTTCTTT
CDR3: CASQGDNTEAFF
V: TRBV5-4
J: TRBJ1-1
size: -
D: -

DNA: TGTGCCAGCAGTTTATTACAGGGCGCTAATGAAAAACTGTTTTTT
CDR3: CASSLLQGANEKLFF
V: TRBV27
J: TRBJ1-4
size: -
D: -

DNA: TGTGCCAGCAGCTTAGCGGGGGCTAGAGACGAGCAGTACTTC
CDR3: CASSLAGARDEQYF
V: TRBV7-2
J: TRBJ2-7
size: -
D: -

DNA: TGTGCCAGCAGTTACACTAGCGGGAGCTCCTACGAGCAGTACTTC
CDR3: CASSYTSGSSYEQYF
V: TRBV6-5
J: TRBJ2-7
size: many
D: TRBD2

DNA: TGTGCCAGCAGCTTACCAGGGTTTTCCCCTGAAGCTTTCTTT
CDR3: CASSLPGFSPEAFF
V: TRBV7-9
J: TRBJ1-1
size: few
D: -

DNA: TGTGCCAGCAGTCCCCTCGGGACAGTTAAGGGAAACACCATATATTTT
CDR3: CASSPLGTVKGNTIYF
V: TRBV27
J: TRBJ1-3
size: -
D: TRBD1

DNA: TGTGCCTGGACCCCTCCGGCAGGGTCTGCAGGCGGACTGTTTTTT
CDR3: CAWTPPAGSAGGLFF
V: TRBV30
J: TRBJ1-4
size: -
D: -

DNA: TGTGCCAGCAACTCCAGGGGGGCAAACACTGAAGCTTTCTTT
CDR3: CASNSRGANTEAFF
V: TRBV5-4
J: TRBJ1-1
size: -
D: TRBD1

DNA: TGTGCCAGCAGTTTCGATAGAGGATATGGCTACACCTTC
CDR3: CASSFDRGYGYTF
V: TRBV27
J: TRBJ1-2
size: -
D: -

DNA: TGTGCCATCTGGCGGGAGTCCCACAATGAGCAGTTCTTC
CDR3: CAIWRESHNEQFF
V: TRBV10-3
J: TRBJ2-1
size: -
D: TRBD2

DNA: TGTGCCAGCAGCTTAGCGCGGCTAGTCACTGAAGCTTTCTTT
CDR3: CASSLARLVTEAFF
V: TRBV7-9
J: TRBJ1-1
size: -
D: -

DNA: TGTGCCAGCAGCTTAGAAGGCGGGCCCTACTACGAGCAGTACTTC
CDR3: CASSLEGGPYYEQYF
V: TRBV7-9
J: TRBJ2-7
size: -
D: -

DNA: TGTGCCAGCAGTTCCCCTCAGGCGGGTGGCTACGAGCAGTACTTC
CDR3: CASSSPQAGGYEQYF
V: TRBV6-2/TRBV6-3
J: TRBJ2-7
size: -
D: -

DNA: TGCAGCGTTGCAGCCGAGACAGCTCCCGAGCAGTACTTC
CDR3: CSVAAETAPEQYF
V: TRBV29-1
J: TRBJ2-7
size: -
D: -

DNA: TGCGCCAGCAGCCAAGAAAGGGGGCCGGATCAGCCCCAGCATTTT
CDR3: CASSQERGPDQPQHF
V: TRBV4-3
J: TRBJ1-5
size: -
D: TRBD1

DNA: TGCGCCAGCAGCAGCGAGACAGGGAGACCAGATGCTTTCTTT
CDR3: CASSSETGRPDAFF
V: TRBV5-1
J: TRBJ1-1
size: few
D: TRBD1

DNA: TGTGCCAGCTTTAAAAGCCCCTGGACAGGGGGTATTGGGGGAGCTTTCTTT
CDR3: CASFKSPWTGGIGGAFF
V: TRBV19
J: TRBJ1-1
size: -
D: TRBD1

DNA: TGTGCCAGTAGTATTGGCAGGGAGGTCCCTGAAGCTTTCTTT
CDR3: CASSIGREVPEAFF
V: TRBV19
J: TRBJ1-1
size: -
D: -

DNA: TGTGCCAGCAGCTTAGTTGGTTGGCGGACAGATACGCAGTATTTT
CDR3: CASSLVGWRTDTQYF
V: TRBV11-2
J: TRBJ2-3
size: -
D: -

DNA: TGTGCCAGCAGCTTATGGGACAGGGTCGGAGAGACCCAGTACTTC
CDR3: CASSLWDRVGETQYF
V: TRBV7-9
J: TRBJ2-5
size: once
D: TRBD1

DNA: TGTGCCATCAGTGATTTTTTCCCGGGGACAGGGAGGAGTGATACGCAGTATTTT
CDR3: CAISDFFPGTGRSDTQYF
V: TRBV10-3
J: TRBJ2-3
size: -
D: TRBD1